The 10 T cell receptor beta chains below were found in one sample sequenced in a study of vaccination effects on CD4 cells after COVID-19. Isolating CD4+ T cells followed less than 12 days of culture. Every participant took two doses of the BNT162b2 or mRNA-1273 vaccine. The antigens of these receptors remain unknown. Assay: immunoSEQ multiplex PCR; the TCRdb copy retains only in-frame clones and omits some. Here the sample spans 43,000 or so clones, 70% being singletons. The sample here was CD4+ T cells from PBMCs cultured without peptide, taken after COVID-19 vaccination. The receptor source for this set is a human donor who received a COVID-19 vaccine.

This clone occurred once. V gene TRBV12-3 or TRBV12-4 combines with J gene TRBJ1-2; 10 bases agree with TRBD1. CDR3 length: 13 amino acids. The V gene end was trimmed by 5 bases and the J gene end by 8 bases; junction bases not matched to a gene: 5. The CDR3 region has the DNA TGTGCCAGCAGTCCAAGGACAGGGGGAGGCTACACCTTC. Amino acid sequence: CASSPRTGGGYTF.

CDR3 in DNA: TGTGCCAGCTCACCGTCCGCGGGAGGGCGGGAAGAGACCCAGTACTTC. It is translated as CASSPSAGGREETQYF. The chain links TRBV18 to TRBJ2-5, with 9 bases aligning to TRBD2. Trimming cost V 3 bases and J 3 bases; bases outside gene matches: 8. Looked up from germline, CDR1 is KGHSH and CDR2 is LQKENI. The CDR3 is 16 residues long.

The genes are TRBV11-3 and TRBJ2-1; D unclear. The CDR3 runs 11 residues. Trimming removed 6 bases at V and 7 bases at J, with 7 bases between. Germline values: CDR1 SGHNT, CDR2 YENEEA. For the CDR3, the DNA is TGTGCCAGCAGTCATCAGAATGAGCAGTTCTTC. Translation gives CASSHQNEQFF.

This chain connects TRBV3-1 (or the pseudogene TRBV3-2) to TRBJ2-1; D call uncertain. Germline CDR1 and CDR2: LGHDT and YNNKEL (reference sequence). This CDR3 spans 11 amino acids. V was clipped by 4 bases and J by 15 bases, with 13 bases between them. CDR3 DNA: TGTGCCAGCAGCCTCTCGGATGTTGCGTTCTTC. The encoded protein is CASSLSDVAFF.

The chain couples TRBV6-5 to TRBJ2-2; D is unclear. This CDR3 region has 14 residues. V lost 5 bases and J lost 3, with 10 bases in between. Germline CDR1 is MNHEY and CDR2 is SVGAGI. The CDR3 region is CASSLTADTGELFF. The DNA of the CDR3 is TGTGCCAGCAGTCTCACGGCTGACACCGGGGAGCTGTTTTTT.

J is TRBJ1-6 and V is TRBV5-5; unclear D gene. Germline V gene sequence: CDR1 SGHKS, CDR2 YYEKEE (reference sequence). V was cut by 5 bases and J by 14 bases, with 14 bases left in between. The CDR3 covers 12 residues. The CDR3 DNA reads as TGTGCCAGCAGGCCTTCGGAGGGCACCCTCCACTTT. Translated: CASRPSEGTLHF.

The chain uses TRBV30 and TRBJ2-7; TRBD1 aligns across 7 bases. CDR3 length equals 14 residues. The V gene's germline CDR1 is GTSNPN and CDR2 SVGIG (reference sequence). Unmatched junction bases numbered 10, after V lost 3 bases and J lost 5 bases. This chain's CDR3 is CAWRETGTVHEQYF. As DNA, the CDR3 is TGTGCCTGGAGAGAAACCGGGACAGTCCACGAGCAGTACTTC. Using reference TRBV30 and TRBJ2-7 for the parts outside the CDR3, the full variable domain is SQTIHQWPATLVQPVGSPLSLECTVEGTSNPNLYWYRQAAGRGLQLLFYSVGIGQISSEVPQNLSASRPQDRQFILSSKKLLLSDSGFYLCAWRETGTVHEQYFGPGTRLTVT.

This sequence joins TRBV18 and TRBJ2-4; TRBD1 aligns across 11 bases. This CDR3 region has 18 residues. Germline CDR1 and CDR2: KGHSH and LQKENI. J gave up 3 bases and V 2 bases, and 9 bases lay outside the gene matches. The CDR3 region is CASSPSLPGQGVKNIQYF. As DNA, the CDR3 is TGTGCCAGCTCACCATCCTTACCGGGACAGGGGGTCAAAAACATTCAGTACTTC.

The chain couples TRBV5-4 to TRBJ2-1; D might be TRBD1 (6 bases). The germline V and J ends were trimmed by 2 bases and 3 bases, with 18 bases remaining between them. The CDR3 covers 17 residues. CDR1 and CDR2 from the germline V gene are SGHNT and YYREEE (reference sequence). The CDR3 coding sequence is TGTGCCAGCAGCTTCAAATTACAGGGACCCAACTACAATGAGCAGTTCTTC. Protein sequence: CASSFKLQGPNYNEQFF. The full variable domain, rest sourced from reference TRBV5-4 and TRBJ2-1, is ETGVTQSPTHLIKTRGQQVTLRCSSQSGHNTVSWYQQALGQGPQFIFQYYREEENGRGNFPPRFSGLQFPNYSSELNVNALELDDSALYLCASSFKLQGPNYNEQFFGPGTRLTVL.

The V call is TRBV29-1, the J call TRBJ2-7; D gene uncertain. The CDR3 sequence is 13 residues long. Germline assignment: CDR1 SQVTM and CDR2 ANQGSEA. V was clipped by 6 bases and J by 4 bases, with 16 bases between them. The chain's CDR3 is CSVDTGDSYEQYF. The CDR3 region has the DNA TGCAGCGTAGACACCGGAGATAGTTACGAGCAGTACTTC.